This TCR beta chain was found in a study of TIL therapy for anti-PD-1-resistant metastatic lung cancer listed by TCRdb under 2021. Background for the entire study: Tumors were collected before any PD-1/PD-L1 blockade, after which patients were given nivolumab, and patients who progressed were given lymphodepletion, an infusion of expanded TIL and IL-2. Enrolled patients had a median age of about 50 years (range about 38-85) and a median tumor PD-L1 proportion score of roughly 6%. A median non-synonymous tumor mutation burden of under 1.9 mutations per megabase was determined across the cohort by whole-exome sequencing. Clonotypes were tracked across tumor, expanded TIL product and serial blood samples by T cell receptor beta sequencing of tumor and peripheral blood. Most of the cohort had lung adenocarcinoma, a handful of tumors were EGFR-mutant and two were ALK-rearranged, and half of the patients were current or former smokers. The paper as a whole reports these results and caveats: Infused TIL clonotypes partially replaced the baseline peripheral repertoire then decayed over months, with no apparent association between persistence and response. The study protocol defined all tumor marker inferences as exploratory. The cohort was highly selected, with more treatment-naive, never-smoker and oncogene-addicted patients than typical, limiting generalizability.

What this sample's time point label stands for: pre-treatment sample, taken before nivolumab and TIL therapy. A phase I trial run at two centers enrolled adults with stage 4 NSCLC between October 2017 and 2020. Samples came from a single-arm, open-label phase I trial of tumor-infiltrating lymphocyte therapy with nivolumab in advanced non-small cell lung cancer. Blood mononuclear cells were isolated from EDTA tubes by Ficoll gradient and were snap-frozen as pellets, and DNA was extracted with a Qiagen mini-prep kit. Using bias-controlled multiplex PCR with the immunoSEQ v3 hsTCRB kit, the TCR beta CDR3 regions were amplified from genomic DNA. The TCR libraries were sequenced on an Illumina NextSeq 500 to 1.5 million to 2 million read pairs for survey level or about 5-6 million read pairs for deep level. The original methods were these. V, D and J genes were assigned, non-productive sequences were removed, and clonality was reported by immunoSEQ Analyzer software. To compare repertoires between infused TIL and blood, productive Simpson clonality was used along with the Morisita overlap index of productive TRB rearrangements. For each clone in blood, the absolute clonotype count was estimated by multiplying the lymphocyte count by the CD3+ fraction and by the clone's productive frequency. Not all clones reach the TCRdb copy of this immuneACCESS table, which keeps in-frame sequences only. Checked studies attribute under half of the gap to unresolved V genes and leave the rest unexplained. Clone size and the V and J calls come from that table; the DNA yielded D and trimming. The sample contains about 50,000 clones, 79% of them found a single time. Clones ranked in the top ten supply about 4.8% of the sample.

As concerns this clone: This clone's antigen is unknown. Base qualities were left out, and no much larger clone turns up one base away.

V and J are truncated by 6 bases and 0 bases respectively, leaving an intervening sequence of 9 bases. Inclusive of the bounding cysteine and phenylalanine, the CDR3 is 13 residues long. Only the CDR3 part of the read is kept: 39 bases, read in frame from the first base. Reading the germline V gene (reference sequence) gives CDR1 MNHNY and CDR2 SVGAGI. Sample: blood, taken at baseline. The chain is made from TRBV6-6 and TRBJ2-7; the D gene assignment is ambiguous. The TCR comes from a woman aged 25 to 80 with non-small cell lung cancer. The CDR3 region reads CASRSLSSYEQYF. In nucleotides, the sequence is TGTGCCAGCAGGAGCCTAAGCTCCTACGAGCAGTACTTC.